These 21 T cell receptor beta chains originate from one sample sequenced in a study of T-cell reconstitution after alpha-beta-depleted transplantation in children. Unique molecular identifiers were used to barcode this TCRbeta library. MiXCR, run by TCRdb on the PCR reads, gives a single entry per CDR3 protein. The table lists around 680,000 distinct CDR3 sequences, roughly 15% of them singletons. The input for sequencing was PBMCs from the stem cell graft donor, taken from the stem cell graft. The receptor source for this set is a human donor who donated a stem cell graft to a child with acute myeloid leukemia.

The rearrangement links TRBV12-3 or TRBV12-4 to TRBJ2-3, with 11 bases lining up with TRBD1. V dropped 4 bases and J dropped 5; count of bases not matched to a gene: 14. The CDR3 is 18 residues long. The CDR3 sequence is CASSSLRDRGEVRDTQYF. The CDR3, as DNA: TGTGCCAGCAGTTCCCTCCGGGACAGGGGGGAGGTTCGAGATACGCAGTATTTT.

The V call is TRBV3-1, the J call TRBJ2-7; 8 bases align to TRBD2. Germline V CDR1 and CDR2: LGHDT, YNNKEL (reference sequence). CDR3 length: 14 residues. The V gene end was trimmed by 0 bases and the J gene end by 5 bases; junction bases not matched to a gene: 3. DNA for the CDR3: TGTGCCAGCAGCCAAGAGGAAGCGGGGGACGAGCAGTACTTC. Protein product: CASSQEEAGDEQYF.

The CDR3 DNA reads as TGTGCCAGCAGCTTAGGCCTTTCCATAGATACGCAGTATTTT. Its translation: CASSLGLSIDTQYF. The V and J genes are TRBV7-2 and TRBJ2-3; D uncertain. V was clipped by 1 base and J by 5 bases, with 10 bases between them. This CDR3 has 14 amino acids. Germline V gene sequence: CDR1 SGHTA, CDR2 FQGNSA.

The V call is TRBV7-9, the J call TRBJ2-5; 7 bases are shared with TRBD2. The CDR3 is 14 amino acids. V lost 4 bases to trimming and J lost 7 bases; unmatched junction nucleotides: 9. CDR1 and CDR2 from the germline V gene are SEHNR and FQNEAQ (reference sequence). Written as DNA, the CDR3 is TGTGCCAGCAGCTCGAGCGGGGACTCCGGGACCCAGTACTTC. This encodes CASSSSGDSGTQYF.

J is TRBJ2-1 and V is TRBV27, with TRBD2 matching 9 bases. The CDR3 is 17 amino acids. The V gene end was trimmed by 4 bases and the J gene end by 0 bases; junction bases not matched to a gene: 7. From germline, CDR1 is MNHEY and CDR2 SMNVEV (reference sequence). CDR3 DNA sequence: TGTGCCAGCAGTTCATACCTAGCGGGGAGCTCCTACAATGAGCAGTTCTTC. This sequence encodes CASSSYLAGSSYNEQFF.

The chain uses TRBV12-3 or TRBV12-4 and TRBJ2-5; TRBD2 matches 7 bases. V shed 4 bases, J shed 5 bases, and the junction held 7 bases outside the gene matches. This CDR3 region has 14 residues. The CDR3 loop reads CASSWGGPEETQYF. The CDR3 nucleotides read TGTGCCAGCAGTTGGGGAGGGCCTGAGGAGACCCAGTACTTC.

This clonotype was counted a few times. This chain joins TRBV12-3 or TRBV12-4 and TRBJ2-2, with 7 nucleotides matching TRBD1. The CDR3 extends over 16 amino acids. V dropped 5 bases and J dropped 0; count of bases not matched to a gene: 6. The CDR3 nucleotides read TGTGCCAGCAGTCTCGGACAGGAGTCGAACACCGGGGAGCTGTTTTTT. Its translation: CASSLGQESNTGELFF.

The J gene is TRBJ2-1, the V gene TRBV4-3, with a possible D match to TRBD1 (5 bases). Trimming pared 0 bases from V and 8 bases from J, leaving 14 bases between. Looked up from germline, CDR1 is LGHNA and CDR2 is YSLEER. The CDR3 loop spans 15 amino acids. CDR3 residues: CASSQDLRVGDEQFF. CDR3 coding DNA: TGCGCCAGCAGCCAAGATCTCCGGGTAGGGGATGAGCAGTTCTTC.

Regarding this clonotype: A much larger clonotype is one base distant, so this may be a read error. This chain links TRBV20-1 with TRBJ1-2; D is unclear. This CDR3 is built from 15 residues. CDR1 is DFQATT, CDR2 SNEGSKA, per germline (reference sequence). In nucleotides, the CDR3 is TGCAGTGCTTCGGAATTGGCCTTTCTCCCCGGCGACTACTCCTTC. Translating it yields CSASELAFLPGDYSF.

This clonotype has a count of ten or more. This rearrangement joins TRBV12-3 or TRBV12-4 to TRBJ2-1, with unresolved D. CDR3 size: 13 residues. The ends were cut back, 3 bases at V and 4 bases at J, with 7 bases in the middle. This chain's CDR3 is CASSFHGYNEQFF. CDR3 DNA: TGTGCCAGCAGTTTCCACGGTTACAATGAGCAGTTCTTC.

This clonotype was seen repeatedly, ten times or more. The gene calls are TRBV6-5 and TRBJ2-1; D is undetermined. V lost 0 bases to trimming and J lost 0 bases, with 9 bases between them. The CDR3 sequence is 16 residues long. CDR1 and CDR2 from the germline V gene are MNHEY and SVGAGI. CDR3 nucleotide sequence: TGTGCCAGCAGTTACTCCGAGGCTAGCTCCTACAATGAGCAGTTCTTC. This codes for CASSYSEASSYNEQFF.

In this sample, this clonotype turned up many times. V gene TRBV6-5 combines with J gene TRBJ2-2; D gene uncertain. In germline, CDR1 is MNHEY, CDR2 SVGAGI. This CDR3 comprises 14 residues. Trimming removed 6 bases from V and 2 bases from J, with 10 bases in between. As DNA, the CDR3 is TGTGCCAGCAGAAGGGTATCAAACACCGGGGAGCTGTTTTTT. Protein product: CASRRVSNTGELFF.

The V call is TRBV11-2, the J call TRBJ2-7, with D maybe TRBD1 (6 bases). The CDR3 length is 14 residues. Germline CDR1 is SGHAT and CDR2 is FQNNGV. V was shortened by 4 bases and J by 6 bases, with 16 bases between the two germline ends. CDR3 loop: CASSSRRGPGEQYF. The CDR3 DNA reads TGTGCCAGCAGCTCCCGCAGGGGACCTGGCGAGCAGTACTTC.

This clonotype has a count of ten or more. The chain joins TRBV29-1 to TRBJ2-1; D unresolved. Deletions cut 4 bases from V and 8 bases from J, with 12 bases between. Germline CDR1 SQVTM, CDR2 ANQGSEA. The CDR3 loop spans 12 amino acids. CDR3 amino acids: CSVGSLWDEQFF. CDR3 DNA: TGCAGCGTTGGGTCCCTGTGGGATGAGCAGTTCTTC.

The rearrangement uses TRBV7-9 and TRBJ1-4; D remains ambiguous. Trimming pared 5 bases from V and 7 bases from J, leaving 14 bases between. CDR3 length equals 14 residues. Germline assignment: CDR1 SEHNR and CDR2 FQNEAQ (reference sequence). The CDR3 region has the DNA TGTGCCAGCAGCCGAGGAGGGAGTGGTGAAAAACTGTTTTTT. Translated: CASSRGGSGEKLFF.

This clonotype came up many times. CDR3 loop: CASSQVLTFYNEQFF. The CDR3 DNA follows: TGCGCCAGCAGCCAAGTCCTTACTTTCTACAATGAGCAGTTCTTC. This chain connects TRBV4-3 to TRBJ2-1; D unresolved. V was shortened by 1 base and J by 3 bases, with 10 bases between the two germline ends. Germline CDR1 and CDR2: LGHNA and YSLEER. The length of the CDR3 is 15 residues.

This rearrangement joins TRBV27 to TRBJ1-3; no reliable D call. The length of the CDR3 is 14 residues. The V gene lost 8 bases and the J gene lost 0 bases, with 11 bases spanning the gap. The germline gives CDR1 MNHEY, CDR2 SMNVEV (reference sequence). This chain's CDR3 is CASADLNSGNTIYF. The CDR3 region has the DNA TGTGCCAGCGCCGATTTAAACTCTGGAAACACCATATATTTT.

The chain uses TRBV7-9 and TRBJ2-5; D unclear. Per germline, CDR1 SEHNR and CDR2 FQNEAQ (reference sequence). V gave up 0 bases and J gave up 3 bases, with 14 bases separating them. The CDR3 is 16 amino acids. The CDR3 coding sequence is TGTGCCAGCAGCTTAGCGCCCTCAGGAATGGAAGAGACCCAGTACTTC. This sequence encodes CASSLAPSGMEETQYF.

The J gene is TRBJ2-5, the V gene TRBV18, with D hard to call. The V end was cut by 4 bases, the J end by 5 bases, with 14 bases between. Germline assignment: CDR1 KGHSH and CDR2 LQKENI. The CDR3 loop spans 14 amino acids. The CDR3 spells CASSQPGPSETQYF. DNA for the CDR3: TGTGCCAGCTCACAACCGGGCCCGAGCGAGACCCAGTACTTC.

This clonotype was found a few times. The chain has TRBV6-2 or TRBV6-3 and TRBJ2-3, with 11 bases identical to TRBD2. The V segment lost 1 base and the J segment 5 bases; nucleotides outside the gene matches: 17. The CDR3 runs 20 residues. Germline assignment: CDR1 MNHEY and CDR2 SVGEGT. The CDR3 loop is CASSYFPLRASGGPVDTQYF. CDR3 sequence (DNA): TGTGCCAGCAGTTACTTTCCCCTGCGGGCTAGCGGGGGGCCGGTAGATACGCAGTATTTT.

The sample holds many counts of this clonotype. The chain is built from TRBV12-3 or TRBV12-4 and TRBJ1-1; D gene unclear. CDR3 length equals 15 residues. Between the trimmed V and J ends, which lost 2 bases and 1 base, there was a span of 11 bases. The CDR3: CASSLWMSGNTEAFF. DNA of the CDR3: TGTGCCAGCAGTTTATGGATGTCAGGGAACACTGAAGCTTTCTTT.